This TCR beta chain was captured by sequencing in a study of regulatory T cells in long-lasting Graves disease. Per germline, CDR1 MNHEY and CDR2 SVGAGI. The CDR3 is made up of 16 amino acids. General observations from the study: Persistent cases favored TRBV28, TRBJ1-2 and TRBJ2-5.

Comment on this clonotype: Its matching antigen is unknown. An end of the junction differs from the germline gene, which may be a read error.

Time point defined: newly diagnosed GD, antithyroid drugs for less than 3 months. PBMC RNA served as the TCR library source. iRepertoire HTBI primers and Arm-PCR of CDR3 regions built TCR beta libraries. TCRdb re-called the multiplex PCR reads through MiXCR, storing one row per CDR3 protein. The table shows just over 600,000 distinct CDR3 sequences, with roughly 16% occurring only once. These data are also associated with another study on T cells in Graves' hyperthyroidism and ophthalmopathy. As reported in that work: Graves' hyperthyroidism is called stable when ophthalmopathy does not progress within 18 months. With a duration under 2 months, the hyperthyroidism was newly diagnosed in patients aged 18 to 65.

The sequencing used peripheral blood mononuclear cells (PBMCs), collected at new diagnosis, from a patient treated with antithyroid drugs. This chain connects TRBV6-5 to TRBJ2-3; D unresolved. This sequence originates from a woman aged 25 to 45 with Graves disease. CDR3 DNA sequence: TGTACCAGCAGTTATGGGGAATTGACCCGGGCAGATACGCAGTATTTT. Amino acids: CTSSYGELTRADTQYF.